This TCR beta chain was documented in a study of T cell responses to AZD1222 COVID-19 vaccine (dated by TCRdb to about 2021). Background on the whole study: AZD1222 recipients whose second dose came at about 4 weeks and those whose second dose came at about 12 weeks were combined into one group, since spike-specific TCR depth and breadth did not differ between the two schedules. Enrollment into the trials was organized by age into subgroups of 18-55, 56-69 and 70-plus years, and those subgroups contained roughly 150, 30 and 60 TCR-sequenced participants, respectively. A total of 233 trial participants underwent TCR sequencing, of whom around 210 had received two doses of AZD1222 and approximately 25 had received two doses of the MenACWY control vaccine. What the research found in general, with its limitations: Only a handful of AZD1222 recipients were SARS-CoV-2 seropositive at baseline, limiting conclusions about previously exposed vaccinees. The whole spike protein was spanned by vaccine-associated CD4 TCRs, and dominant responses were seen in regions 160-218 and 743-854. The 56-69-year group was small, and its depth increase did not reach significance, likely because of low power. Because no day 14 peak-response samples were available, the repertoires could be characterized only after the peak T cell response. Spike-specific TCR breadth and depth rose significantly after two AZD1222 doses compared with day 0 and with MenACWY recipients. Reportedly, close to half of the unique spike-specific TCRs recognized epitopes lying outside the regions that are mutated in the B.1.351 and B.1.1.7 variants. Most participants were white British and females outnumbered males, and the authors suggested that clonal diversity may have been underestimated.

Worth noting for this clone: The antigen it binds to is not known. Per-base qualities were not stored, and no clone one base away is much larger.

The label giving this sample's time point can be read as: baseline before first vaccination. Vaccinee samples came from UK trials COV001 and COV002, including a single-blind randomized controlled phase 2/3 trial of AZD1222 (ChAdOx1 nCoV-19) in healthy adults. For TCRbeta chain sequencing, PBMC samples from trial participants were taken at day 0 and at day 28 after the second dose. The CDR3 regions of human TCRbeta chains were subjected to immunosequencing. The study's own analysis went as follows. TCRs in the repertoires were compared against a reference library of SARS-CoV-2-specific TCRs that had been generated with the MIRA antigen-specificity platform. Breadth was defined as the fraction of unique TCRs that were SARS-CoV-2-associated. Depth was defined as the fraction of total T cells that were SARS-CoV-2-associated. Using the MIRA data, each spike-specific TCR was mapped to the spike region that the TCR reacts to and placed in a CD4 or CD8 class. Log10-transformed breadth and depth values were compared by one-way ANOVA with Sidak's multiple comparisons tests. In its TCRdb copy, this immuneACCESS table keeps in-frame sequences only and misses some clones. Where compared with another copy, unresolved V genes explain less than half of these, and the others have no known cause. V and J calls plus clone size are reproduced from that table; the DNA served to infer D and trimming. For this sample the table gives about 140,000 clones, of which around 87% were detected only once. Jointly, the top ten make up 1.6% of the sample.

The source is an adult in good health. This material consisted of peripheral blood, taken on day 0 of AZD1222 vaccination.

The CDR3 reads CASRRQGAYGYTF. The sequenced DNA: TGTGCCAGCAGGCGACAGGGAGCCTATGGCTACACCTTC. The rearranged segments are TRBV13 and TRBJ1-2, and 7 junctional nucleotides match TRBD1. At the junction V is shortened by 6 bases and J by 4 bases; bases outside the gene matches: 5. The germline V gene (reference sequence) gives CDR1 as PRHDT and CDR2 as FYEKMQ. Inclusive of the bounding cysteine and phenylalanine, the CDR3 is 13 residues long. The sequence is cut down to CDR3 DNA, 39 bases in frame from base 1.